The subject of this entry is one T cell receptor beta chain. The target antigen is unknown. The data derive from a study of shared clonotypes between healthy human individuals. Findings and caveats of the study: Though the depth was large, rarefaction showed that sorted-subset sequencing was incomplete. A generally larger estimated richness was seen in naive subsets than in memory subsets.

The data were produced by immunoSEQ multiplex PCR, yet TCRdb's version contains in-frame clones alone and is incomplete. This sample has 2 million to 2.5 million clones, with approximately 94% found just once. Naive-designated CD8 cells lacked CD45RO, were positively enriched for CCR7, and omitted terminally differentiated effector memory CD45RA+ cells. Looked up from germline, CDR1 is SGHAT and CDR2 is FQNNGV. The CDR3 contains 16 residues. Trimming took off 3 bases at V and 2 bases at J, with 15 bases between the two ends. The material sequenced was naive CD8+ T cells from PBMCs. The V gene is TRBV11-2, the J gene TRBJ2-3; D unclear. The origin of this receptor is a man between 18 and 29 years old in good health. Some clones in this sample may be carry-over from other donors' samples. This chain's CDR3 is CASSFLGPGYTDTQYF. CDR3 in DNA: TGTGCCAGCAGCTTCCTCGGACCGGGCTACACAGATACGCAGTATTTT.